A single sample is the source of the 21 T cell receptor beta chains below, sequenced in a study of cytomegalovirus exposure and HLA in healthy donors. This PCR relied on a set of 60 Vbeta primers and 13 Jbeta primers. TCRdb keeps only in-frame clones here, not all; method: immunoSEQ multiplex PCR. The table has 120,000 to 150,000 clones, around 86% seen once. The sequenced material came from PBMCs. The source of these receptors is a woman aged 30 to 39 in good health and CMV-seronegative.

This clone was recorded many times. V is TRBV7-2 and J is TRBJ1-6, with D tentatively TRBD1 (5 bases). Trimming took off 5 bases at V and 7 bases at J, with 12 bases between the two ends. The CDR3 runs to 14 residues. Germline-derived CDR1 and CDR2 are SGHTA and FQGNSA. The chain's CDR3 is CASSPLRANSPLHF. Written as DNA, the CDR3 is TGTGCCAGCAGCCCCCTCAGGGCGAATTCACCCCTCCACTTT.

The chain couples TRBV30 to TRBJ1-5; D is perhaps TRBD1 (5 bases). Germline V gene sequence: CDR1 GTSNPN, CDR2 SVGIG (reference sequence). Trimming took 5 bases from V and 6 from J, leaving 17 bases between them. The CDR3 has 14 amino acids. CDR3 nucleotide sequence: TGTGCCTGGGCCGGGCGCCAAAGGGGTCAGCCCCAGCATTTT. Its translation is CAWAGRQRGQPQHF.

The V and J genes are TRBV28 and TRBJ1-2; tentatively, D is TRBD1 (6 bases). The CDR3 extends over 15 amino acids. The V and J ends lost 7 bases and 0 bases respectively, with 15 bases between them. Germline V gene lookup returns CDR1 MDHEN and CDR2 SYDVKM. CDR3 bases: TGTGCCAGCACTATCGGGGGGGCCCCTAACTATGGCTACACCTTC. As protein: CASTIGGAPNYGYTF.

The genes are TRBV7-9 and TRBJ1-1, with 7 bases aligning to TRBD1. Germline V lookup: CDR1 SEHNR, CDR2 FQNEAQ (reference sequence). CDR3 size: 16 residues. Germline trimming cut 4 bases from V and 7 bases from J; bases unmatched to any gene: 15. The CDR3 is CASSSPGTGAISEAFF. The CDR3 DNA reads TGTGCCAGCAGCTCACCCGGTACAGGGGCGATCAGTGAAGCTTTCTTT. Based on the CDR3 plus reference TRBV7-9 and TRBJ1-1, the full variable domain is DTGVSQNPRHKITKRGQNVTFRCDPISEHNRLYWYRQTLGQGPEFLTYFQNEAQLEKSRLLSDRFSAERPKGSFSTLEIQRTEQGDSAMYLCASSSPGTGAISEAFFGQGTRLTVV.

This clone was seen just once. Mismatch with germline at one junction end may stem from a read error. The chain couples TRBV28 to TRBJ2-2; 11 nucleotides match TRBD2. Germline CDR1 MDHEN, CDR2 SYDVKM. The CDR3 spans 15 residues. CDR3 DNA: TGTGCCGGCAGTAGCGGGAGGGCGCGCACCGGGGAGCTGTTTTTT. It translates to CAGSSGRARTGELFF.

The V call is TRBV15, the J call TRBJ1-2, with a tentative D call TRBD1 (5 bases). V lost 0 bases, J lost 4 bases, and 15 bases lay in between. The CDR3 is 16 residues long. Germline CDR1 reads LNHNV; CDR2 reads YYDKDF (reference sequence). For the CDR3, the DNA is TGTGCCACCAGCAGAGATCGTGGACATAATTCCTATGGCTACACCTTC. Translating gives CATSRDRGHNSYGYTF. Using reference TRBV15 and TRBJ1-2 for the parts outside the CDR3, the full variable domain is DAMVIQNPRYQVTQFGKPVTLSCSQTLNHNVMYWYQQKSSQAPKLLFHYYDKDFNNEADTPDNFQSRRPNTSFCFLDIRSPGLGDTAMYLCATSRDRGHNSYGYTFGSGTRLTVV.

The V call is TRBV10-1, the J call TRBJ2-7, with 7 bases lining up with TRBD1. The CDR3 loop spans 18 amino acids. Trimming cost V 4 bases and J 3 bases; bases outside gene matches: 18. The germline V gene has CDR1 WNHNN and CDR2 SYGVQD (reference sequence). CDR3 DNA: TGCGCCAGCAGTGCAGAGCCGCCCCCGGGACAGAGAGTCTACGAGCAGTACTTC. Its protein is CASSAEPPPGQRVYEQYF.

The chain uses TRBV7-9 and TRBJ2-7, with a possible D match to TRBD2 (5 bases). This CDR3 is 15 amino acids long. The V end lost 4 bases, the J end lost 1 base, and 14 bases lay between the germline ends. CDR1 is SEHNR, CDR2 FQNEAQ, per germline (reference sequence). The CDR3 DNA reads TGTGCCAGCAGCTCTGGACGGGAAATTTCCTACGAGCAGTACTTC. This gives the protein CASSSGREISYEQYF.

This chain joins TRBV2 and TRBJ1-2, with unresolved D. The V gene lost 7 bases and the J gene lost 6 bases, with 15 bases spanning the gap. The CDR3 totals 13 residues. The germline V gene has CDR1 SNHLY and CDR2 FYNNEI. For the CDR3, the DNA is TGTGCCAGCAATCAAGGAGATCACCATGGCTACACCTTC. It codes for CASNQGDHHGYTF.

The chain uses TRBV15 and TRBJ2-1, with TRBD1 matching over 7 bases. Germline V gene sequence: CDR1 LNHNV, CDR2 YYDKDF (reference sequence). Germline trimming cut 6 bases from V and 0 bases from J; bases unmatched to any gene: 5. This CDR3 comprises 15 residues. CDR3 DNA sequence: TGTGCCACCAGTGAGGGACAGAGCTCCTACAATGAGCAGTTCTTC. Residues: CATSEGQSSYNEQFF.

The chain links TRBV5-1 to TRBJ2-2; TRBD2 matches at 11 bases. The germline CDR1 and CDR2 sequences are SGHRS and YFSETQ. This CDR3 is 17 amino acids long. Trimming cost V 1 base and J 6 bases; bases outside gene matches: 8. CDR3 residues: CASSLTSSGRHAGELFF. CDR3 DNA sequence: TGCGCCAGCAGCTTGACGTCTAGCGGGAGGCACGCCGGGGAGCTGTTTTTT.

V gene TRBV21-1 combines with J gene TRBJ2-1; whether TRBD1, the table's D call, matches the DNA was not checked. TRBV21-1 is a known pseudogene. The CDR3 extends over 16 amino acids. The CDR3 nucleotides are TGTGCCAGCAGGGACAGGGGTCATAGCTCCTACAATGAGCAGTTCTTC. The encoded protein is CASRDRGHSSYNEQFF.

This chain uses TRBV5-1 with TRBJ2-7, with 9 bases lining up with TRBD1. This CDR3 region has 16 residues. Germline-derived CDR1 and CDR2 are SGHRS and YFSETQ. V was clipped by 1 base and J by 1 base; unmatched bases: 6. The CDR3 loop reads CASSLMLTGGSYEQYF. The CDR3 nucleotides read TGCGCCAGCAGCTTGATGTTGACAGGGGGTTCCTACGAGCAGTACTTC.

The rearrangement joins TRBV5-1 to TRBJ2-1; D might be TRBD2 (7 bases). The CDR3 loop spans 15 amino acids. With 0 bases removed from V and 6 bases from J, the gap between germline ends came to 13 bases. Per germline, CDR1 SGHRS and CDR2 YFSETQ. CDR3 DNA: TGCGCCAGCAGCTTGGGAGGGGGAGGGCCCAATGAGCAGTTCTTC. Protein sequence: CASSLGGGGPNEQFF.

This clone was observed a few times. The chain combines TRBV4-3 with TRBJ1-6; D remains ambiguous. The CDR3 has 15 amino acids. V lost 0 bases to trimming and J lost 8 bases, with 11 bases between them. Per germline, CDR1 LGHNA and CDR2 YSLEER. The CDR3 spells CASSQDLSWDSPLHF. The CDR3 DNA sequence: TGCGCCAGCAGCCAAGATCTTAGCTGGGATTCACCCCTCCACTTT.

The chain carries TRBV5-4 and TRBJ2-3; 7 bases are a match to TRBD2. The CDR3 covers 14 residues. V was clipped by 3 bases and J by 2 bases; unmatched bases: 3. Germline CDR1 SGHNT, CDR2 YYREEE (reference sequence). CDR3: CASSSRDYTDTQYF. CDR3 nucleotide sequence: TGTGCCAGCAGCTCCCGGGACTACACAGATACGCAGTATTTT. The entire variable domain, with the rest obtained from reference TRBV5-4 and TRBJ2-3, is as follows: ETGVTQSPTHLIKTRGQQVTLRCSSQSGHNTVSWYQQALGQGPQFIFQYYREEENGRGNFPPRFSGLQFPNYSSELNVNALELDDSALYLCASSSRDYTDTQYFGPGTRLTVL.

The gene calls are TRBV19 and TRBJ2-4; D perhaps matches TRBD2 (6 bases). The CDR3 sequence is 14 residues long. Trimming removed 7 bases at V and 2 bases at J, with 12 bases between. Looked up from germline, CDR1 is LNHDA and CDR2 is SQIVND (reference sequence). The CDR3 coding sequence is TGTGCCAGTACACCAGGCGGGACCAAAAACATTCAGTACTTC. It encodes CASTPGGTKNIQYF.

The table lists this clone with a count of one. The chain recombines TRBV5-1 with TRBJ2-5; D ambiguous. The end of the DNA is better explained by TRBJ2-7, so the J call may be wrong. The CDR3 is 15 residues long. The germline gives CDR1 SGHRS, CDR2 YFSETQ. CDR3 in DNA: TGCGCCAGCAGCTTGGGATCCCGAGACCACTACGAGCAGTACTTC. It codes for CASSLGSRDHYEQYF.

The chain recombines TRBV27 with TRBJ2-7; 11 bases map to TRBD2. Losses at the gene ends were 5 bases for V and 2 bases for J; bases not matched to a gene: 2. CDR3 length: 14 residues. The V gene's germline CDR1 is MNHEY and CDR2 SMNVEV (reference sequence). In DNA, the CDR3 is TGTGCCAGCAGTCGACTAGCGGGAACCTACGAGCAGTACTTC. It translates to CASSRLAGTYEQYF.

Here the CDR3 DNA reads TGTGCCAGTAGTATAGAGTGGGCTGGCTACACCTTC. Residues: CASSIEWAGYTF. This chain links TRBV19 with TRBJ1-2, with no clear D. The CDR3 has 12 amino acids. V was clipped by 0 bases and J by 7 bases, with 6 bases between them. From germline, CDR1 is LNHDA and CDR2 SQIVND (reference sequence).

There are a few counts of this clone. This chain connects TRBV2 to TRBJ1-5; tentatively, D is TRBD1 (6 bases). The V end lost 8 bases, the J end lost 9 bases, and 20 bases lay between the germline ends. This CDR3 comprises 14 residues. From germline, CDR1 is SNHLY and CDR2 FYNNEI. The CDR3 nucleotides read TGTGCCAGCTCCTCTCGGGGGGCCCTTTCGCCCCAGCATTTT. This gives the protein CASSSRGALSPQHF.